The present T cell receptor (beta chain) was sequenced within a study of shared clonotypes between healthy human individuals (dated by TCRdb to the early 2020s). For the wider study: Three men and a couple of women, aged 18 to 49 years, made up the cohort. To estimate repertoire size and how much clonotype sharing occurs between individuals, the study deeply sequenced the blood TCR repertoires of 5 or 6 healthy adults. Libraries were prepared and TCR repertoires were sequenced by different laboratories using diverse techniques, in order to increase sequencing depth and limit assay-specific biases. Leukapheresis yielded between about 0.8 and 9.5 billion PBMCs per donor. Paper-wide results and their limitations: Sampling was restricted to blood, and TCR repertoires in tissues likely differ from the TCR repertoires found in blood. Pairwise subsampling indicated that sequencing depth was expected to affect the degree of clonotype sharing among donors. The small number of donors limited the genetic and exposure-history diversity represented.

The donors were healthy, HIV-negative adults who had no recently reported acute infections or vaccinations. Every donor was a Caucasian adult living in Nashville, Tennessee, USA. In the unsorted samples, 90 million or so PBMCs were counted, and genomic DNA was extracted using the QIAamp DNA Blood Mini kit. After blood collection by leukapheresis, PBMCs were isolated using Ficoll-Histopaque density gradient centrifugation and then cryopreserved in the vapor phase of liquid nitrogen. CDR1 and CDR2 are read off the germline V gene (reference sequence) as SGHNT and YYREEE. From cysteine to phenylalanine, the CDR3 is 15 amino acids long. Solely the CDR3 DNA is kept, with 45 bases framed from the first base. Comment on this clone: What this receptor recognizes is not known. A junction end diverges from the germline sequence, so it may reflect a read error.

Using the deep immunoSEQ assay, multiplex PCR amplified TCR CDR3 regions from genomic DNA. Extracted genomic DNA from each cell subset was distributed evenly across all wells of several immunoSEQ 96-well plates, and each plate was treated as a replicate. For unsorted PBMC, 250 to 350 ng of genomic DNA, equivalent to about 32,000 T cell genomes, went into each replicate PCR. Genomic DNA from unsorted PBMC was sequenced over ten immunoSEQ deep assay plates. Purified libraries were measured with a Qubit 3.0 fluorometer, size-checked on a Bioanalyzer 2100, and measured again with the KAPA Library Quantification kit. Every immunoSEQ 96-well plate was sequenced on a separate single-read 150-cycle Illumina NextSeq 550 flow cell. The original pipeline was this. Because the immunoSEQ output held only junctional sequences and lacked quality scores, the filtering could not match the filtering applied to full-length reads. To assign V/J genes and CDR3, sequences were annotated against IMGT germline references using PyIR, a Python wrapper for IgBLAST v1.9. Reads were removed for weak V/J assignments (E-value above 1e-6), missing CDR3, stop codons, out-of-frame junctions, or ambiguous translated residues. V3J clonotypes were defined as sequences sharing an identical inferred V gene, J gene, and CDR3 amino acid sequence. To compute the percentage overlap between repertoires, the number of shared unique clonotypes was divided by the size of the smaller repertoire. Three approaches were used to assess repertoire richness: RTK rarefaction, the Chao1 estimator, and Recon v2.1 estimates of unobserved clonotypes. TCRdb carries this immuneACCESS record with in-frame sequences only. Its versions omit some clonotypes, under half of them owing to an unresolved V gene in the studies checked, with the rest unexplained. V and J calls and clone size are as listed in that table; D and trimming were resolved from the DNA. A total of hundreds of thousands of clones appear in this sample, around 78% of them only once. 9.5% to 15% of the sample rests with the top ten.

This TCR was sampled from a woman between 40 and 55 years old in good health. Some clones in this sample may be carry-over from other donors' samples. The rearrangement joined TRBV5-4 to TRBJ1-5; TRBD1 might be the D gene, on 5 matching bases. Sample: PBMCs. The CDR3 region reads CASGLDTNPYQPQHF. The nucleotide sequence is TGTGCCAGCGGCTTGGACACCAACCCGTATCAGCCCCAGCATTTT. The reference TRBV5-4 and TRBJ1-5 proteins fill in what lies around the CDR3, so the full variable domain reads ETGVTQSPTHLIKTRGQQVTLRCSSQSGHNTVSWYQQALGQGPQFIFQYYREEENGRGNFPPRFSGLQFPNYSSELNVNALELDDSALYLCASGLDTNPYQPQHFGDGTRLSIL.